Below are 8 T cell receptor beta chains sequenced from a single sample in a study of low-dose radiotherapy and immunotherapy resistance in tumors. Time point given: after trial treatment. The treatment denotes: LDRT plus nivolumab, ipilimumab, low-dose cyclophosphamide and aspirin (RACIN trial). cDNA synthesis used a TRAV/TRBV-specific primer set for both chains. TCRs were put through roughly 20 PCR cycles of amplification with Phusion. A constant-region primer and the V-primer adapter served as the primer pair. From the reads, TCRdb called clonotypes with MiXCR, one entry per CDR3 protein. Among around 80,000 distinct CDR3 sequences listed, under 20% were seen once. The material sequenced was PBMCs, taken after low-dose radiotherapy plus immunotherapy. Receptor source: a male donor with prostate cancer.

The rearrangement uses TRBV2 and TRBJ1-1; D might be TRBD1 (5 bases). Germline assignment: CDR1 SNHLY and CDR2 FYNNEI. The CDR3 loop spans 12 amino acids. Between the trimmed V and J ends, which lost 6 bases and 7 bases, there was a span of 12 bases. In DNA, the CDR3 is TGTGCCAGCAGCGAACAGGATCTTGAAGCTTTCTTT. This encodes CASSEQDLEAFF.

This sequence joins TRBV12-3 or TRBV12-4 and TRBJ2-7; the D gene is possibly TRBD2 (6 bases). CDR3 length: 15 residues. Trimming took 1 base from V and 3 from J, leaving 13 bases between them. CDR3 sequence: CASSLEVTSSYEQYF. Written as DNA, the CDR3 is TGTGCCAGCAGTTTAGAGGTGACTAGTAGCTACGAGCAGTACTTC.

This clonotype was recorded at least ten times. V gene TRBV15 combines with J gene TRBJ1-3; TRBD1 might be the D (6 bases). The V and J ends lost 4 bases and 4 bases respectively, with 17 bases between them. Per germline, CDR1 LNHNV and CDR2 YYDKDF (reference sequence). The CDR3 loop spans 16 amino acids. DNA for the CDR3: TGTGCCACCAGCAAAGGGGGGCCAGCGTCGGGAAACACCATATATTTT. Translation gives CATSKGGPASGNTIYF.

This clonotype was recorded many times. This sequence joins TRBV28 and TRBJ1-1; D is possibly TRBD1 (5 bases). CDR3 size: 13 residues. The V end was cut by 5 bases, the J end by 4 bases, with 11 bases between. The germline gives CDR1 MDHEN, CDR2 SYDVKM. The CDR3 DNA follows: TGTGCCAGCAGTGAAGGGGAAGTCACTGAAGCTTTCTTT. This gives the protein CASSEGEVTEAFF.

The sample holds many counts of this clonotype. The genes are TRBV20-1 and TRBJ2-3; D not certain. Germline loops: CDR1 DFQATT, CDR2 SNEGSKA (reference sequence). The CDR3 sequence is 14 residues long. V was pared by 3 bases and J by 6 bases, with 16 bases between. DNA for the CDR3: TGCAGTGCTAGTGGATCTGAGCCCCCGGATACGCAGTATTTT. Its protein product is CSASGSEPPDTQYF.

In regard to this clonotype: A single base separates this from a much larger clone, so it may be a read error. The V gene is TRBV25-1, the J gene TRBJ1-2, with 11 nucleotides matching TRBD1. The CDR3 consists of 15 residues. Looked up from germline, CDR1 is MGHDK and CDR2 is SYGVNS. CDR3 amino acids: CACSEGTGGIVGYTF. In DNA, the CDR3 is TGTGCCTGCAGTGAGGGGACAGGGGGGATCGTTGGCTACACCTTC.

This clonotype was detected ten times or more. This rearrangement joins TRBV28 to TRBJ1-2, with 7 bases aligning to TRBD1. Germline V gives CDR1 MDHEN, CDR2 SYDVKM. This CDR3 is built from 14 residues. V gave up 6 bases and J gave up 4 bases; unmatched junction bases: 8. CDR3 residues: CASRYDRVGYGYTF. The CDR3 DNA follows: TGTGCCAGCAGATACGACAGGGTCGGCTATGGCTACACCTTC.

In its sample, this clonotype was seen many times. This rearrangement joins TRBV7-2 to TRBJ2-7, with 12 bases that match TRBD2. The CDR3 runs to 13 residues. Germline V CDR1 and CDR2: SGHTA, FQGNSA. Trimming removed 10 bases from V and 7 bases from J; junction bases left unmatched: 8. The CDR3 sequence: CAIGTSGRREQYF. The CDR3 DNA is TGTGCCATCGGGACTAGCGGGCGCCGAGAGCAGTACTTC.